This T cell receptor (beta chain) was retrieved from a study of T cells in Graves' hyperthyroidism and ophthalmopathy. There are many counts of this clonotype. From RNA transcripts, TCR beta CDR3 regions were amplified. When the TCR CDR3 underwent first-round RT-PCR, the HTBI primer set was used. TCRdb called the multiplex PCR reads again in MiXCR, with one record for every CDR3 protein. This repertoire shows over 250,000 distinct CDR3 sequences, about 13% found once; its top ten account for about 37%. The sequence came from a woman aged 35 to 49 with Graves' ophthalmopathy. Material: blood.

For the CDR3, the DNA is TGCAGTGCACCCGGACTAGCGTTGGGGGAGACCCAGTACTTC. It translates to CSAPGLALGETQYF. The chain joins TRBV20-1 to TRBJ2-5, with 9 positions matching TRBD2. V lost 6 bases to trimming and J lost 5 bases; unmatched junction nucleotides: 10. The germline CDR1 and CDR2 sequences are DFQATT and SNEGSKA (reference sequence). CDR3 length: 14 amino acids.